This T cell receptor beta chain originates from a study of shared clonotypes between healthy human individuals. The overall study: For every donor, three CD4 naive, three CD4 memory, two CD8 naive and one CD8 memory plates were used.

Notes on this clone: What it binds is unknown.

Study-level findings and limits: A handful of donors held approximately 4.5% of naive CD4 clonotypes in common.

This CDR3 spans 13 amino acids. With 10 bases removed from V and 6 bases from J, the gap between germline ends came to 19 bases. Germline CDR1 reads SNHLY; CDR2 reads FYNNEI. Profiling relied on immunoSEQ multiplex PCR, and the TCRdb table lists in-frame clones only, not all of them. The sample carries roughly 220,000 clones, under 80% recorded once. Those who donated were healthy HIV-negative adults, with no recent acute infections or vaccinations reported. This receptor was taken from a man aged 25 to 40 in good health. This chain uses TRBV2 with TRBJ2-7; D might be TRBD1 (6 bases). The sequenced sample was memory CD4+ T cells sorted from blood. This sample's subset: CD45RA-negative fraction. The CDR3 spells CAKSTARGGEQYF. CDR3 nucleotide sequence: TGTGCCAAAAGTACGGCTAGAGGGGGCGAGCAGTACTTC. Looking up the rest from reference TRBV2 and TRBJ2-7 gives the full variable domain: EPEVTQTPSHQVTQMGQEVILRCVPISNHLYFYWYRQILGQKVEFLVSFYNNEISEKSEIFDDQFSVERPDGSNFTLKIRSTKLEDSAMYFCAKSTARGGEQYFGPGTRLTVT.